This T cell receptor (beta chain) was recorded in a study of shared clonotypes between healthy human individuals. Donation came from healthy HIV-negative adults that had no recent acute infections or vaccinations. About this clone: Antigen: not known.

Sequencing was performed with immunoSEQ multiplex PCR; in TCRdb, only in-frame clones are kept and a portion is missing. This sample carries about 690,000 clones, less than 95% of them seen once, and the ten largest clones take approximately 35%. Study-wide points: Although depth was large, rarefaction showed that sequencing of the sorted subsets was incomplete. Non-shared clonotypes showed lower generation probabilities than clonotypes common to all four donors. Compared with memory subsets, naive subsets generally had larger estimated richness.

Germline V gene data show CDR1 as MDHEN and CDR2 as SYDVKM. V shed 7 bases and J shed 7 bases, with 16 bases lying between them. This CDR3 is 13 amino acids long. The receptor comes from a man younger than 35 in good health. Some clones in this sample may be carry-over from other donors' samples. The V gene is TRBV28, the J gene TRBJ1-2, with D unresolved. The material sequenced was memory CD8+ T cells from PBMCs. Subset defined: CD45RO+ cells pooled with CCR7-negative TemRA cells. The CDR3 DNA follows: TGTGCCAGCATCCCTGCAGGAAATATTGGCTACACCTTC. It is translated as CASIPAGNIGYTF.